Each of the 15 T cell receptor beta chains below was sequenced from the same sample in a study of T-cell reconstitution after alpha-beta-depleted transplantation in children. Preparation of the TCRbeta library was carried out with unique molecular identifiers. TCRdb reprocessed the PCR reads via MiXCR and lists one record per CDR3 protein. The sample carries around 480,000 distinct CDR3 sequences, 30% to 35% recorded once. This sample comprised PBMCs from the stem cell graft donor, obtained from the stem cell graft. These receptors originate from a human donor who donated a stem cell graft to a child with aplastic anemia.

This clonotype has only a few counts. The CDR3 reads CSVVSGRVEDYGYTF. In DNA form, the CDR3 reads TGCAGCGTTGTATCGGGGCGGGTAGAAGACTATGGCTACACCTTC. V usage is TRBV29-1 and J usage is TRBJ1-2; a weak D match, TRBD1 (5 bases). This CDR3 has 15 residues. CDR1 and CDR2 (germline): SQVTM, ANQGSEA. V was trimmed by 4 bases and J by 3 bases, leaving 18 bases between them. The variable domain in full, with the rest retrieved from reference TRBV29-1 and TRBJ1-2, is SAVISQKPSRDICQRGTSLTIQCQVDSQVTMMFWYRQQPGQSLTLIATANQGSEATYESGFVIDKFPISRPNLTFSTLTVSNMSPEDSSIYLCSVVSGRVEDYGYTFGSGTRLTVV.

V gene TRBV29-1 combines with J gene TRBJ2-1; 10 nucleotides match TRBD2. V shed 5 bases and J 9 bases; nucleotides not matched to a gene: 10. Germline V gene lookup returns CDR1 SQVTM and CDR2 ANQGSEA. This CDR3 has 14 amino acids. As DNA, the CDR3 is TGCAGCGTTCTACACCTAGCGGGAGTGCTTGAGCAGTTCTTC. This gives the protein CSVLHLAGVLEQFF.

The J gene is TRBJ2-2, the V gene TRBV5-1, with D hard to call. Germline values: CDR1 SGHRS, CDR2 YFSETQ. With 4 bases removed from V and 1 base from J, the gap between germline ends came to 8 bases. CDR3 size: 14 residues. CDR3 DNA sequence: TGCGCCAGCAGCCGTTTAGGGAACACCGGGGAGCTGTTTTTT. It is translated as CASSRLGNTGELFF.

The rearrangement uses TRBV19 and TRBJ1-3; D unclear. V was pared by 4 bases and J by 3 bases, with 10 bases between. Per germline, CDR1 LNHDA and CDR2 SQIVND (reference sequence). The CDR3 contains 14 residues. CDR3 nucleotides: TGTGCCAGTAGTACGGGCTTGAATGGAAACACCATATATTTT. It translates to CASSTGLNGNTIYF.

This chain links TRBV5-8 with TRBJ1-1, with 7 bases matching TRBD1. CDR3 size: 17 residues. V shed 7 bases and J 0 bases; nucleotides not matched to a gene: 15. Germline V lookup: CDR1 SGHTS, CDR2 YDEGEE. CDR3 protein: CASPTTRDRGMNTEAFF. The CDR3 region has the DNA TGTGCCAGCCCTACGACCCGGGACAGAGGAATGAACACTGAAGCTTTCTTT.

V usage is TRBV20-1 and J usage is TRBJ2-1; tentatively, D is TRBD1 or TRBD2 (6 bases each). V lost 3 bases and J lost 4, with 34 bases in between. There are 21 residues in the CDR3. Germline V lookup: CDR1 DFQATT, CDR2 SNEGSKA (reference sequence). The CDR3 DNA is TGCAGTGCTAGTACAGAGGGGGAGTACGGGAGAAAGTACGTGGTTTACAATGAGCAGTTCTTC. This encodes CSASTEGEYGRKYVVYNEQFF.

The sample holds a few counts of this clonotype. The chain is built from TRBV12-3 or TRBV12-4 and TRBJ2-7, with unresolved D. The germline V and J ends were trimmed by 6 bases and 2 bases, with 14 bases remaining between them. The CDR3 loop spans 14 amino acids. The CDR3 region is CASSPVGSTYEQYF. DNA of the CDR3: TGTGCCAGCAGCCCGGTGGGGTCCACCTACGAGCAGTACTTC.

This clonotype was seen a few times. The rearrangement links TRBV5-5 to TRBJ2-7, with D hard to call. The CDR3 loop spans 13 amino acids. CDR1 is SGHKS and CDR2 is YYEKEE in the germline V gene (reference sequence). V dropped 6 bases and J dropped 2 bases, with 12 bases sitting between them. The CDR3 sequence is CASKFAGAYEQYF. In DNA form, the CDR3 reads TGTGCCAGCAAGTTTGCAGGAGCCTACGAGCAGTACTTC.

The J gene is TRBJ1-3, the V gene TRBV3-1; D may be TRBD1 (6 bases). Germline CDR1 and CDR2: LGHDT and YNNKEL (reference sequence). The V gene lost 4 bases and the J gene lost 5 bases, with 21 bases spanning the gap. This CDR3 is 17 amino acids long. The CDR3 bases are TGTGCCAGCAGCCTTTATACGACGGGACAATCGCGAAACACCATATATTTT. It yields the protein CASSLYTTGQSRNTIYF. Using reference TRBV3-1 and TRBJ1-3 for the parts outside the CDR3, the full variable domain is DTAVSQTPKYLVTQMGNDKSIKCEQNLGHDTMYWYKQDSKKFLKIMFSYNNKELIINETVPNRFSPKSPDKAHLNLHINSLELGDSAVYFCASSLYTTGQSRNTIYFGEGSWLTVV.

The chain combines TRBV24-1 with TRBJ2-1, with TRBD2 matching 11 bases. The CDR3 covers 16 residues. After removal of 1 base from V and 7 bases from J, the junction contained 5 bases not matched to a gene. Per germline, CDR1 KGHDR and CDR2 SFDVKD. This chain's CDR3 is CATSDFSGRELNEQFF. The CDR3, as DNA: TGTGCCACCAGTGATTTTAGCGGGAGGGAGTTGAATGAGCAGTTCTTC.

The chain employs TRBV18 and TRBJ2-1; no definite D call. Per germline, CDR1 KGHSH and CDR2 LQKENI. The CDR3 extends over 16 amino acids. Trimming cost V 1 base and J 0 bases, with 10 bases left between them. The CDR3 loop is CASSPLRESSYNEQFF. In nucleotides, the CDR3 is TGTGCCAGCTCACCACTCCGAGAAAGCTCCTACAATGAGCAGTTCTTC.

The chain is built from TRBV7-2 and TRBJ2-1; D tentatively fits TRBD1 or TRBD2 (5 bases each). The germline gives CDR1 SGHTA, CDR2 FQGNSA. Deletions cut 4 bases from V and 13 bases from J, with 17 bases between. The CDR3 runs to 13 residues. Here the CDR3 DNA reads TGTGCCAGCAGCTCACTTAGGTGGGGGAACCAGTTCTTC. Translation: CASSSLRWGNQFF.

The CDR3: CASSQQGSSGANVLTF. The CDR3 coding sequence is TGTGCCAGCTCCCAGCAGGGATCCTCTGGGGCCAACGTCCTGACTTTC. This chain links TRBV18 with TRBJ2-6; D is possibly TRBD1 (5 bases). V lost 6 bases and J 0 bases, leaving 12 bases between the germline ends. The CDR3 is 16 amino acids. Per the germline V gene, CDR1 is KGHSH and CDR2 is LQKENI.

A few counts support this clonotype. V and J are TRBV15 and TRBJ2-7; 8 bases line up with TRBD1. This CDR3 contains 16 residues. CDR1 and CDR2 from the germline V gene are LNHNV and YYDKDF (reference sequence). Unmatched junction bases numbered 9, after V lost 0 bases and J lost 5 bases. The DNA of the CDR3 is TGTGCCACCAGCAGAGATGGTGACAGGGGAAAACACGAGCAGTACTTC. Residues: CATSRDGDRGKHEQYF. Full variable domain (rest looked up from reference TRBV15 and TRBJ2-7): DAMVIQNPRYQVTQFGKPVTLSCSQTLNHNVMYWYQQKSSQAPKLLFHYYDKDFNNEADTPDNFQSRRPNTSFCFLDIRSPGLGDTAMYLCATSRDGDRGKHEQYFGPGTRLTVT.

The chain couples TRBV29-1 to TRBJ2-7; D might be TRBD1 (7 bases). The germline V and J ends were trimmed by 0 bases and 6 bases, with 15 bases remaining between them. The CDR3 runs to 14 residues. CDR1 is SQVTM, CDR2 ANQGSEA, per germline. CDR3 nucleotide sequence: TGCAGCGTTGAAGAGCGGGGCAGGGGGTTCGAGCAGTACTTC. It translates to CSVEERGRGFEQYF.